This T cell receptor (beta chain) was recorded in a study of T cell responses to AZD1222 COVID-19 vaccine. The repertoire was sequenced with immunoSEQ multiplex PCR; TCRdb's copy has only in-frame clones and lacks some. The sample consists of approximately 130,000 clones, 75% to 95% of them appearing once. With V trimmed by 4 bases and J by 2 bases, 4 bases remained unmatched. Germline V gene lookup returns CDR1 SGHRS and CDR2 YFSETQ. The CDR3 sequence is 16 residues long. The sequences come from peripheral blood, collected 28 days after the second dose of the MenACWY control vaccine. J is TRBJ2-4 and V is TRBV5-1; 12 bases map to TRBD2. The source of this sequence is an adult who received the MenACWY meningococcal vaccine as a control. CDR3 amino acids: CASSPTSGGTKNIQYF. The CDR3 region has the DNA TGCGCCAGCAGCCCAACTAGCGGGGGGACCAAAAACATTCAGTACTTC.